This is a list of T cell receptor beta chains from one sample in a study of blood T cell repertoires in COVID-19. Produced via immunoSEQ multiplex PCR; TCRdb's table is partial and in-frame only. This table has 150,000 to 180,000 clones, approximately 91% appearing once. The specimen sequenced was peripheral blood. These receptors all stem from a woman aged 65 to 85 with acute or convalescent COVID-19. The CDR3 runs from the conserved cysteine through the conserved F or W. Fields, in order: CDR3 protein, CDR3 DNA, D gene, CDR3 length, V gene, clone size, J gene. D genes are given only for firm matches. The listing skips clone size in some rows; elsewhere it reads once, few, many or a size class.

CASSSRGSGTGANVLTF | TGTGCCAGCAGCTCCCGGGGGTCGGGCACTGGGGCCAACGTCCTGACTTTC | . | 17 | TRBV7-9 | once | TRBJ2-6
CASSLGGNNQPQHF | TGTGCCAGCAGCTTGGGCGGGAACAATCAGCCCCAGCATTTT | . | 14 | TRBV5-4 | once | TRBJ1-5
CASSLRSGGRTGELFF | TGTGCCAGCAGCCTCCGATCGGGGGGCAGGACCGGGGAGCTGTTTTTT | . | 16 | TRBV3-1/TRBV3-2 | . | TRBJ2-2
CASKTRTDYGYTF | TGTGCCAGCAAAACCAGGACAGATTATGGCTACACCTTC | . | 13 | TRBV6-1 | . | TRBJ1-2
CASSGLANQETQYF | TGTGCCAGCAGTGGACTAGCGAATCAAGAGACCCAGTACTTC | TRBD2 | 14 | TRBV27 | . | TRBJ2-5
CASSLFGTGAYNEQFF | TGTGCCAGCAGTTTATTCGGGACAGGGGCCTACAATGAGCAGTTCTTC | TRBD1 | 16 | TRBV27 | . | TRBJ2-1
CASRQDLGYTF | TGTGCCAGCAGGCAGGATCTCGGCTACACCTTC | . | 11 | TRBV6-5 | . | TRBJ1-2
CASSLRGNREKLFF | TGTGCCAGCAGCCTTCGGGGGAATCGGGAAAAACTGTTTTTT | . | 14 | TRBV14 | . | TRBJ1-4
CASSQQGFSTEAFF | TGCGCCAGCAGCCAACAGGGATTTAGCACTGAAGCTTTCTTT | . | 14 | TRBV5-1 | . | TRBJ1-1
CASRVAGGPVDTQYF | TGTGCCAGCAGAGTAGCGGGGGGGCCGGTAGATACGCAGTATTTT | TRBD2 | 15 | TRBV3-1/TRBV3-2 | . | TRBJ2-3
CASSRDIIRNNEQFF | TGTGCCAGCAGCAGGGACATTATAAGAAACAATGAGCAGTTCTTC | . | 15 | TRBV5-6 | . | TRBJ2-1
CAWSVKASGWQETQYF | TGTGCCTGGAGTGTAAAGGCTAGCGGGTGGCAAGAGACCCAGTACTTC | TRBD2 | 16 | TRBV30 | . | TRBJ2-5
CASSLGLMANYGYTF | TGTGCCAGCAGCTTGGGCCTCATGGCCAACTATGGCTACACCTTC | . | 15 | TRBV5-6 | few | TRBJ1-2
CASIMDRANTGELFF | TGTGCCAGCATAATGGACAGAGCGAACACCGGGGAGCTGTTTTTT | . | 15 | TRBV2 | . | TRBJ2-2
CASSFSLLTGVNSPLHF | TGTGCCAGCAGCTTTTCCTTGCTGACAGGGGTTAATTCACCCCTCCACTTT | TRBD1 | 17 | TRBV5-8 | . | TRBJ1-6
CASSRQQHTDTQYF | TGCGCCAGCAGCCGACAGCAACACACAGATACGCAGTATTTT | . | 14 | TRBV5-1 | . | TRBJ2-3
CASSQDISYGYTF | TGTGCCAGCAGCCAAGATATCAGCTATGGCTACACCTTC | . | 13 | TRBV3-1/TRBV3-2 | . | TRBJ1-2